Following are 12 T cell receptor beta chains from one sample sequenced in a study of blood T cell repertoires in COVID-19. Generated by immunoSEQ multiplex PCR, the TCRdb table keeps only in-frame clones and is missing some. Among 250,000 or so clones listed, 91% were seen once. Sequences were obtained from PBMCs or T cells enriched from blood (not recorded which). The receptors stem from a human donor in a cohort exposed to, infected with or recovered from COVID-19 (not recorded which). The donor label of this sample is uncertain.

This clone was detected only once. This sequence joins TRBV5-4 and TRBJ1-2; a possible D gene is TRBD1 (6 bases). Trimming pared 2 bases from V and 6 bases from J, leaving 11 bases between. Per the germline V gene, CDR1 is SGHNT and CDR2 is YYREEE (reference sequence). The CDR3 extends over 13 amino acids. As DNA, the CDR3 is TGTGCCAGCAGCTTCCCAGGGGAAAATGGCTACACCTTC. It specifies CASSFPGENGYTF.

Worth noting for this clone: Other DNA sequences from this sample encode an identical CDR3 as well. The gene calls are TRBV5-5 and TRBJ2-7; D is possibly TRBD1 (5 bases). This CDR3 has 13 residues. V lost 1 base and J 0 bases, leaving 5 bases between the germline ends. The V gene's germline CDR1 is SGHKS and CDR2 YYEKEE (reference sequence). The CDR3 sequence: CASSLTGSYEQYF. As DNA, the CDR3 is TGTGCCAGCAGCTTGACAGGCTCCTACGAGCAGTACTTC.

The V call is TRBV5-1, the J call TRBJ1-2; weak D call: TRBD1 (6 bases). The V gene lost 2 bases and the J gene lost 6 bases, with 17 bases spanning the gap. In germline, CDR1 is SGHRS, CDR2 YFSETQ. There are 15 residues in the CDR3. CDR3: CASSFKQGSVDGYTF. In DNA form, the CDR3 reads TGCGCCAGCAGCTTTAAGCAGGGGAGTGTAGATGGCTACACCTTC. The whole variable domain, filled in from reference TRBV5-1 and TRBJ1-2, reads KAGVTQTPRYLIKTRGQQVTLSCSPISGHRSVSWYQQTPGQGLQFLFEYFSETQRNKGNFPGRFSGRQFSNSRSEMNVSTLELGDSALYLCASSFKQGSVDGYTFGSGTRLTVV.

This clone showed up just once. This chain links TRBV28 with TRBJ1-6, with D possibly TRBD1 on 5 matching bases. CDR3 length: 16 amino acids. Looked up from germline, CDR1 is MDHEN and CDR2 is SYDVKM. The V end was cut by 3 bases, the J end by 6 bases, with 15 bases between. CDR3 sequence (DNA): TGTGCCAGCAGTTTTGGGGGGGGAGGACTTAATTCACCCCTCCACTTT. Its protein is CASSFGGGGLNSPLHF.

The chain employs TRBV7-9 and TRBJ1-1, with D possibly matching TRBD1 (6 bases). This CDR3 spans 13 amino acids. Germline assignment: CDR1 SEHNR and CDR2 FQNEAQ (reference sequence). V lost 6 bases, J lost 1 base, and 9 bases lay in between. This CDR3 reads CASRGAGNTEAFF. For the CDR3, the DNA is TGTGCCAGCAGGGGGGCGGGGAACACTGAAGCTTTCTTT.

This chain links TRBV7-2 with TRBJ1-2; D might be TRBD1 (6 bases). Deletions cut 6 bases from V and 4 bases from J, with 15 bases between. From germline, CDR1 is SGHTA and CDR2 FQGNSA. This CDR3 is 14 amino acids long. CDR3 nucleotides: TGTGCCAGCAGACCGACAGGTAGAGTCTATGGCTACACCTTC. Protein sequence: CASRPTGRVYGYTF. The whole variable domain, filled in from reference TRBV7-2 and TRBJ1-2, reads GAGVSQSPSNKVTEKGKDVELRCDPISGHTALYWYRQSLGQGLEFLIYFQGNSAPDKSGLPSDRFSAERTGGSVSTLTIQRTQQEDSAVYLCASRPTGRVYGYTFGSGTRLTVV.

CDR3 coding DNA: TGTGCCAGCGAGGGGGATGGCTACACCTTC. Translating it yields CASEGDGYTF. V gene TRBV5-6 combines with J gene TRBJ1-2, with TRBD1 as a possible D gene (6 bases). There are 10 residues in the CDR3. CDR1 is SGHDT, CDR2 YYEEEE, per germline. Trimming took 7 bases from V and 6 from J, leaving 7 bases between them. The entire variable domain, with the rest obtained from reference TRBV5-6 and TRBJ1-2, is as follows: DAGVTQSPTHLIKTRGQQVTLRCSPKSGHDTVSWYQQALGQGPQFIFQYYEEEERQRGNFPDRFSGHQFPNYSSELNVNALLLGDSALYLCASEGDGYTFGSGTRLTVV.

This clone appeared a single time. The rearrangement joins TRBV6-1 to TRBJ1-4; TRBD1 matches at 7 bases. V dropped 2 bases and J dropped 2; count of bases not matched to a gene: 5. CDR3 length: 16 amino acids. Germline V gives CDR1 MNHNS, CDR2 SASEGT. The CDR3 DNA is TGTGCCAGCAGTGAAAGGGGGCTGAACACTAATGAAAAACTGTTTTTT. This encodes CASSERGLNTNEKLFF.

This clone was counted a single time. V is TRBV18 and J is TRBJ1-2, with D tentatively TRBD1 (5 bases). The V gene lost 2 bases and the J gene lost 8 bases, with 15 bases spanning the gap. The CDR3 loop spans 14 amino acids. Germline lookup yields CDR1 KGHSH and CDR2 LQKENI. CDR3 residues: CASSPEMGRRGYTF. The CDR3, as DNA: TGTGCCAGCTCACCAGAGATGGGGCGTCGCGGCTACACCTTC.

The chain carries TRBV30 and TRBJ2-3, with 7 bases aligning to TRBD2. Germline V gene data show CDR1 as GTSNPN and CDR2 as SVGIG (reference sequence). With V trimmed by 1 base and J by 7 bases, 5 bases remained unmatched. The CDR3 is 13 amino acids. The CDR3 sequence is CAWSAASGNTQYF. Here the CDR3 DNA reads TGTGCCTGGAGTGCGGCTAGCGGAAATACGCAGTATTTT.

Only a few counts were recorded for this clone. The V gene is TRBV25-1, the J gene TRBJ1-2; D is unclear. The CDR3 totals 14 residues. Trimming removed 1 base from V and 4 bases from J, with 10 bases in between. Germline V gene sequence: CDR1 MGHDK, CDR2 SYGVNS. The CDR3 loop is CASSESQTVYGYTF. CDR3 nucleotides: TGTGCCAGCAGTGAATCCCAAACAGTCTATGGCTACACCTTC.

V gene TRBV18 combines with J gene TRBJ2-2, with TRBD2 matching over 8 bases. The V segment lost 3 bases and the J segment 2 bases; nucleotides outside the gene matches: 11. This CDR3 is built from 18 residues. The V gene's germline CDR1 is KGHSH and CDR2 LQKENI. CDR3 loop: CASSPNPGGATNTGELFF. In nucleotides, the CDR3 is TGTGCCAGCTCACCGAACCCGGGAGGGGCTACCAACACCGGGGAGCTGTTTTTT.